These 9 T cell receptor beta chains came from one sample sequenced in a study of T cell repertoires in cytomegalovirus infection. These receptors lack a known antigen. TCRdb independently ran MiXCR on the reads; one entry per CDR3 protein. The sample gives roughly 920,000 distinct CDR3 sequences, 31% of which show up once; about an eighth is in the top ten. The sample in question was cultured CD8+ T cells from PBMCs, obtained from culture after CMV antigen stimulation. These receptors were taken from a human donor in good health (CMV status not recorded). Some clones in this sample may be carry-over from other donors' samples.

This clonotype was detected many times. At one end, the junction sequence differs from germline, possibly due to a read error. This chain uses TRBV7-7 with TRBJ2-2; the D gene could be TRBD1 or TRBD2 (5 bases each). Germline CDR1 is SSHAT and CDR2 is FNYEAQ (reference sequence). The CDR3 consists of 16 residues. The CDR3 sequence is CASSLGPKRDTGELFF. The CDR3 bases are TGTGCTAGCAGTCTGGGACCCAAAAGGGACACCGGGGAGCTGTTTTTT.

CDR3 nucleotides: TGTGCCAGCAGCACTACTCGAGAAGTCCAGTACTTC. This gives the protein CASSTTREVQYF. The J gene is TRBJ2-5, the V gene TRBV5-4; D is uncertain. Trimming removed 4 bases at V and 10 bases at J, with 14 bases between. The CDR3 extends over 12 amino acids. The germline gives CDR1 SGHNT, CDR2 YYREEE (reference sequence).

The genes are TRBV2 and TRBJ1-6, with TRBD1 identical over 7 bases. The CDR3 covers 13 residues. Germline V gives CDR1 SNHLY, CDR2 FYNNEI. Trimming at V came to 10 bases and at J to 9 bases, leaving 9 bases not matched to a gene. CDR3 region: CATPTGMGSPLHF. CDR3 bases: TGTGCCACCCCGACAGGGATGGGTTCACCCCTCCACTTT.

The V gene is TRBV12-5, the J gene TRBJ1-5, with 8 nucleotides matching TRBD1. Germline V gene lookup returns CDR1 LGHNT and CDR2 FRNRAP. V shed 7 bases, J shed 3 bases, and the junction held 2 bases outside the gene matches. CDR3 length equals 13 residues. The CDR3 protein is CASARGHNQPQHF. In nucleotides, the CDR3 is TGTGCTAGTGCCAGGGGGCACAATCAGCCCCAGCATTTT.

This clonotype qualifies as medium-sized. The V call is TRBV6-1, the J call TRBJ1-5; D is undetermined. V dropped 0 bases and J dropped 2 bases, with 14 bases sitting between them. The CDR3 has 17 residues. Germline V lookup: CDR1 MNHNS, CDR2 SASEGT. The CDR3 protein is CASSEARNYWGNQPQHF. Here the CDR3 DNA reads TGTGCCAGCAGTGAAGCGCGGAACTACTGGGGCAATCAGCCCCAGCATTTT.

This clonotype has a count of ten or more. This chain connects TRBV7-6 to TRBJ1-4; maybe TRBD1 (6 bases). The CDR3 has 14 residues. CDR1 is SGHVS, CDR2 FNYEAQ, per germline. Trimming cost V 5 bases and J 3 bases, with 10 bases left between them. This CDR3 is CASSRDRSNEKLFF. The CDR3 nucleotides are TGTGCCAGCAGCCGAGACAGGTCTAATGAAAAACTGTTTTTT.

The sample holds many counts of this clonotype. The chain couples TRBV6-5 to TRBJ2-2; D unresolved. Per germline, CDR1 MNHEY and CDR2 SVGAGI. V was trimmed by 0 bases and J by 5 bases, leaving 7 bases between them. The CDR3 has 14 residues. The CDR3 sequence is CASSYSGFTGELFF. Here the CDR3 DNA reads TGTGCCAGCAGTTACTCGGGTTTTACCGGGGAGCTGTTTTTT.

This clonotype was picked up many times. The gene calls are TRBV6-1 and TRBJ1-6, with D unclear. The V gene lost 1 base and the J gene lost 0 bases, with 10 bases spanning the gap. This CDR3 has 17 amino acids. Looked up from germline, CDR1 is MNHNS and CDR2 is SASEGT. The CDR3 coding sequence is TGTGCCAGCAGTGAAGAGGTGGCTAGCTCCTATAATTCACCCCTCCACTTT. Amino acid sequence: CASSEEVASSYNSPLHF.

This clonotype appeared many times. The V call is TRBV12-3 or TRBV12-4, the J call TRBJ2-3, with 15 bases fitting TRBD2. Unmatched junction bases numbered 6, after V lost 5 bases and J lost 6 bases. The CDR3 spans 16 residues. Here the CDR3 DNA reads TGTGCCAGCAGTAGGACTAGCGGGGGGGCCGGCGATACGCAGTATTTT. Protein: CASSRTSGGAGDTQYF.